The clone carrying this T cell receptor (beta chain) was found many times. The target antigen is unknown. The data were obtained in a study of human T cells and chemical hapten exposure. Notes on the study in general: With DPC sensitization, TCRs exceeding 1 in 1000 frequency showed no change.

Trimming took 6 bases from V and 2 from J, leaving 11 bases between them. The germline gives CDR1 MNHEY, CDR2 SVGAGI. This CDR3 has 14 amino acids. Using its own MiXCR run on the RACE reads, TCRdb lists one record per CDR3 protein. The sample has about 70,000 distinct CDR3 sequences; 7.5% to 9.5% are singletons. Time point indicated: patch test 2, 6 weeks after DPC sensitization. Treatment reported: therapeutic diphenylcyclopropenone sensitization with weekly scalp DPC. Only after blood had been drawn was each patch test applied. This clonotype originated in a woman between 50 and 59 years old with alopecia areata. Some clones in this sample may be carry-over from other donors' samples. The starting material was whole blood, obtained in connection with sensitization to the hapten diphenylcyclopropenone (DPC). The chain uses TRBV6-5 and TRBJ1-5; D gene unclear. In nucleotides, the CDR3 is TGTGCCAGCAGCCCGGACGGGCGCAATCAGCCCCAGCATTTT. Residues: CASSPDGRNQPQHF.